This T cell receptor beta chain is drawn from a study of identical twins. This clonotype was found many times. Unique molecular identifiers were present on the cDNA, and a universal primer site came from template switching. TCRdb reprocessed the 5' RACE reads via MiXCR and lists one record per CDR3 protein. The data hold 690,000 or so distinct CDR3 sequences, with around 6% observed a single time. This sequence originates from a man between 18 and 29 years old in good health. Sequenced: naive T cells sorted from blood.

CDR3 sequence reads: CSAREGFSYNEQFF. As DNA, the CDR3 is TGCAGTGCTAGGGAGGGCTTCTCCTACAATGAGCAGTTCTTC. The rearrangement links TRBV20-1 to TRBJ2-1, with a weak D call TRBD2 (6 bases). This CDR3 contains 14 residues. CDR1 is DFQATT, CDR2 SNEGSKA, per germline (reference sequence). Trimming stripped 3 bases from V and 0 bases from J, with 9 bases between.